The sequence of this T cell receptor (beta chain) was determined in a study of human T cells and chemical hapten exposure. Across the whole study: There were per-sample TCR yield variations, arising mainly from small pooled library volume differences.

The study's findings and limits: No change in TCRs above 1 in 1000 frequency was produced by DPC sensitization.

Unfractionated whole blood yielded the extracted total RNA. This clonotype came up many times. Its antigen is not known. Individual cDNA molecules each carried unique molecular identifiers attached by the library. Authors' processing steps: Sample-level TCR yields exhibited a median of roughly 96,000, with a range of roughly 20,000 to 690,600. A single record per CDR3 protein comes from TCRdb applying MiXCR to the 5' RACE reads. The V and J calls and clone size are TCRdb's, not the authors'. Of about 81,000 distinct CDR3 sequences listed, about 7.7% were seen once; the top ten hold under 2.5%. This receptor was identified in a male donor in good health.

CDR3 protein: CASSLADSRGQGGPQHF. CDR3 DNA: TGTGCCAGCAGCTTGGCCGATTCCCGTGGACAGGGAGGGCCCCAGCATTTT. V is TRBV5-4 and J is TRBJ1-5, with 8 bases identical to TRBD1. J gave up 9 bases and V 0 bases, and 14 bases lay outside the gene matches. Germline V gene sequence: CDR1 SGHNT, CDR2 YYREEE (reference sequence). This CDR3 region has 17 residues.